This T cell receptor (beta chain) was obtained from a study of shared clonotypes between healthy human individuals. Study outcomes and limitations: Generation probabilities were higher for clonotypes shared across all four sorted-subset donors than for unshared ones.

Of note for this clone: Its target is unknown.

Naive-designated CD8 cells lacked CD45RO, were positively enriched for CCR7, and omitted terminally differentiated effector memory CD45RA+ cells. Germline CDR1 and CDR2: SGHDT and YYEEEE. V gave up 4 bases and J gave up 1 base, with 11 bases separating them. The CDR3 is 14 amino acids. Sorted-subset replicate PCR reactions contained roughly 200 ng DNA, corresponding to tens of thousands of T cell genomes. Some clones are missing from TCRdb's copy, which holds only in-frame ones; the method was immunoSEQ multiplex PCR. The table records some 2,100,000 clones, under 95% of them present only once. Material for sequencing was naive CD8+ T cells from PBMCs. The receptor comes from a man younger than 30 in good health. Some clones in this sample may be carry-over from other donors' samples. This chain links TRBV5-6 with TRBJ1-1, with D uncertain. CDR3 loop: CASSVIWGNTEAFF. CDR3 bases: TGTGCCAGCAGCGTAATATGGGGGAACACTGAAGCTTTCTTT.